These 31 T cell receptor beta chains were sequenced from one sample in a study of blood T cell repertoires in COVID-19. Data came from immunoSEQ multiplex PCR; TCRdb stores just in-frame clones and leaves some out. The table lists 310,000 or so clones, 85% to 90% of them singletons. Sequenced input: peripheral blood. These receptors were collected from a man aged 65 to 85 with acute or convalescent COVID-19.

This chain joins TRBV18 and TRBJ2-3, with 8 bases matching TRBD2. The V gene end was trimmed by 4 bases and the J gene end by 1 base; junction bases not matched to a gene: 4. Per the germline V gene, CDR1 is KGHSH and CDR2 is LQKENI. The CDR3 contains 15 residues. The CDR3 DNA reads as TGTGCCAGCTCACAGTCACTAGCGGGCACAGATACGCAGTATTTT. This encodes CASSQSLAGTDTQYF. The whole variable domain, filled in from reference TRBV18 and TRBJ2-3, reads NAGVMQNPRHLVRRRGQEARLRCSPMKGHSHVYWYRQLPEEGLKFMVYLQKENIIDESGMPKERFSAEFPKEGPSILRIQQVVRGDSAAYFCASSQSLAGTDTQYFGPGTRLTVL.

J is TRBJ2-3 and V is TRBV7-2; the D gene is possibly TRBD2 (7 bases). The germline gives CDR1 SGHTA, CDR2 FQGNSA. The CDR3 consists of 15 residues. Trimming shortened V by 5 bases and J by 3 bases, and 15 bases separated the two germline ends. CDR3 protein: CASSLLGGGTDTQYF. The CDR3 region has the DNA TGTGCCAGCAGCCTACTAGGGGGGGGGACAGATACGCAGTATTTT.

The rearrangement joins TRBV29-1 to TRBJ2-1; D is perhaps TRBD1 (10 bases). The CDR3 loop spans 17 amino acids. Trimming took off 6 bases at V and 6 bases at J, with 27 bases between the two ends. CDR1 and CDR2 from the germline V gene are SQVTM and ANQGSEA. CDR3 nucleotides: TGCAGCGTCAGACAGGGGGCAGGGCTAGCGGGGATCAATGAGCAGTTCTTC. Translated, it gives CSVRQGAGLAGINEQFF.

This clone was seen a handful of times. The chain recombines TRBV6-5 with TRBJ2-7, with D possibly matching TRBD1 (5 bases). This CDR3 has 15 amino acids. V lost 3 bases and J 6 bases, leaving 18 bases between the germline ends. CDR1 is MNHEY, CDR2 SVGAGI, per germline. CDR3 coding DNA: TGTGCCAGCAGTTATCGGGCGGCAGGGTCCCGCGAGCAGTACTTC. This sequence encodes CASSYRAAGSREQYF.

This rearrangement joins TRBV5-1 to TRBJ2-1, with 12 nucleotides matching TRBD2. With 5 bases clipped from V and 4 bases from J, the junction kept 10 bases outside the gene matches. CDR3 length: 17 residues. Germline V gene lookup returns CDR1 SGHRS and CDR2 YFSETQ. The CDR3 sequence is CASRGGGLAGNYNEQFF. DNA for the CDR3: TGCGCCAGCAGGGGAGGCGGACTAGCGGGGAATTACAATGAGCAGTTCTTC.

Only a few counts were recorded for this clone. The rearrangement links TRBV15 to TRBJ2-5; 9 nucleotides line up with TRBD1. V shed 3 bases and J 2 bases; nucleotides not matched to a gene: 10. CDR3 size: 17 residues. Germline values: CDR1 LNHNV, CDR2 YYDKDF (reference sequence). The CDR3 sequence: CATSSQTDRGPQETQYF. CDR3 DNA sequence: TGTGCCACCAGCAGCCAGACGGACAGGGGCCCTCAAGAGACCCAGTACTTC.

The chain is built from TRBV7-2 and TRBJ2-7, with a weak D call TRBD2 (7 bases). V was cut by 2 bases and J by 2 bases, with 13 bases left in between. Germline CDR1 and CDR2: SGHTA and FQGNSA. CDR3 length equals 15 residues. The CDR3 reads CASSLPGGGPYEQYF. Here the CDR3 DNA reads TGTGCCAGCAGCTTACCTGGGGGGGGCCCCTACGAGCAGTACTTC.

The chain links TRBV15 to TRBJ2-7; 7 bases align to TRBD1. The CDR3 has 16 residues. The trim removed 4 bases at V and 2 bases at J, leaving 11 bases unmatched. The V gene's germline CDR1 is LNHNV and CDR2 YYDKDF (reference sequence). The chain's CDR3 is CATSTGFQGVPYEQYF. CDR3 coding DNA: TGTGCCACCAGCACCGGATTCCAGGGGGTCCCCTACGAGCAGTACTTC.

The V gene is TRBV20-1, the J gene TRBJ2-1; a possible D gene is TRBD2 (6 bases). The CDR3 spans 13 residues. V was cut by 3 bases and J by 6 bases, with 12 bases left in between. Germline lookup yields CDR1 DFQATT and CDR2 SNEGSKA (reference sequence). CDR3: CSASRRDLNEQFF. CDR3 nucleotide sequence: TGCAGTGCTAGTAGGCGGGATCTCAATGAGCAGTTCTTC.

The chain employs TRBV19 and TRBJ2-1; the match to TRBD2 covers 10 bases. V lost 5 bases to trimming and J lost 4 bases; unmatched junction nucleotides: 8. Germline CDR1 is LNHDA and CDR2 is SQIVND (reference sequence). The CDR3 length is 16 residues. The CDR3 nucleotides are TGTGCCAGTAGTGTCAGCAGCGGGGGGGTTTACAATGAGCAGTTCTTC. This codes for CASSVSSGGVYNEQFF.

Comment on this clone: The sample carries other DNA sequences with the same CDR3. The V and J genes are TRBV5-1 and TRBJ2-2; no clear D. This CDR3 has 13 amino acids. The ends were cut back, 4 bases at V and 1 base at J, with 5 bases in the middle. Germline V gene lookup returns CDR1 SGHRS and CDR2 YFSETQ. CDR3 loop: CASSPGNTGELFF. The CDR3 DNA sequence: TGCGCCAGCAGCCCAGGGAACACCGGGGAGCTGTTTTTT.

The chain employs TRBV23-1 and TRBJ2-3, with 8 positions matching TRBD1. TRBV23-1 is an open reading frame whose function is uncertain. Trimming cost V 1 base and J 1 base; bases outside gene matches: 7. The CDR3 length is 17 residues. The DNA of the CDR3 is TGCGCCAGCAGTCAATTAGCTACAGGGGGAGGCACAGATACGCAGTATTTT. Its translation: CASSQLATGGGTDTQYF.

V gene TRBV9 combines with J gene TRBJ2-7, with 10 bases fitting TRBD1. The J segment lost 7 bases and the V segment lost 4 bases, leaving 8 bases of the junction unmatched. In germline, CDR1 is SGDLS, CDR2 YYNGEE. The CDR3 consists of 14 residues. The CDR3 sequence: CASSPRQGAGEQYF. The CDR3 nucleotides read TGTGCCAGCAGCCCCAGACAGGGGGCGGGGGAGCAGTACTTC. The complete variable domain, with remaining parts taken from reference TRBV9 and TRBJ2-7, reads DSGVTQTPKHLITATGQRVTLRCSPRSGDLSVYWYQQSLDQGLQFLIQYYNGEERAKGNILERFSAQQFPDLHSELNLSSLELGDSALYFCASSPRQGAGEQYFGPGTRLTVT.

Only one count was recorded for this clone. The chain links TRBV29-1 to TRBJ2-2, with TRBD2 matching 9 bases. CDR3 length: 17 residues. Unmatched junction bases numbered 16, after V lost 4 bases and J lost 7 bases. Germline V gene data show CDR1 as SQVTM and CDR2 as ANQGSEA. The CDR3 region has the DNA TGCAGCGTTGGGGAGAGGCGGGAGGGCCTTTCAGTCGGGGAGCTGTTTTTT. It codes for CSVGERREGLSVGELFF.

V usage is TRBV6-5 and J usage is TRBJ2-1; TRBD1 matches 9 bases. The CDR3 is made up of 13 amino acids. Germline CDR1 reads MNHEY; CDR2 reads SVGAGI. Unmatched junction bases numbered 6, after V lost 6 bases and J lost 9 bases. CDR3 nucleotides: TGTGCCAGCAGACGGACAGGGGCCGGTGAGCAGTTCTTC. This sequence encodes CASRRTGAGEQFF.

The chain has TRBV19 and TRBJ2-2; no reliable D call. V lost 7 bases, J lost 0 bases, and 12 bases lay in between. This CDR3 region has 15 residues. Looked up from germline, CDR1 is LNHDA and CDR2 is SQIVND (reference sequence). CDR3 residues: CASIISAANTGELFF. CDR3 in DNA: TGTGCCAGTATTATCAGCGCCGCGAACACCGGGGAGCTGTTTTTT.

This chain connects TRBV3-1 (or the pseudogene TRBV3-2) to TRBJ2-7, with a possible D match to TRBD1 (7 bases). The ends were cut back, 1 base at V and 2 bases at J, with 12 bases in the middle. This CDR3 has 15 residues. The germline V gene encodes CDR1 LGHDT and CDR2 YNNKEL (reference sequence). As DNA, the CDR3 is TGTGCCAGCAGCCAAGCAGGGGGGCCCGCCTACGAGCAGTACTTC. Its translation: CASSQAGGPAYEQYF.

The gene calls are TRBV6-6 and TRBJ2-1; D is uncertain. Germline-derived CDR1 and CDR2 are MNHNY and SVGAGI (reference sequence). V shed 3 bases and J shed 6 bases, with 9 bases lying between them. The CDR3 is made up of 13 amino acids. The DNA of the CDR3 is TGTGCCAGCAGTTATGGGCCTTTCAATGAGCAGTTCTTC. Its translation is CASSYGPFNEQFF.

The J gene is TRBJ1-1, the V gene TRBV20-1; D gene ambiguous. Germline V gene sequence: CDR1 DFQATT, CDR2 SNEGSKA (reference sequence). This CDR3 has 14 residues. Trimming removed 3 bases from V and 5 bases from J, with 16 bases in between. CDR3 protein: CSASTGIRRTEAFF. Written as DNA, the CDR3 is TGCAGTGCTAGTACGGGAATAAGGCGGACTGAAGCTTTCTTT.

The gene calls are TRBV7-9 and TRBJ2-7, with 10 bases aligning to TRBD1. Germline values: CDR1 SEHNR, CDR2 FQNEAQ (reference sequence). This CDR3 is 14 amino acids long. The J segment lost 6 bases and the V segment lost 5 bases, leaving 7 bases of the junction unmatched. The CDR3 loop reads CASSLPGQGSEQYF. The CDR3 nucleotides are TGTGCCAGCAGCCTTCCGGGACAGGGGTCCGAGCAGTACTTC.

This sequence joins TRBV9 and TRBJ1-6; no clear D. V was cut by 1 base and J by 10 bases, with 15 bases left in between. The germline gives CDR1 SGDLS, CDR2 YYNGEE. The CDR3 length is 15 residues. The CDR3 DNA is TGTGCCAGCAGCGTAACGGGAACGGGTGAATCACCCCTCCACTTT. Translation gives CASSVTGTGESPLHF.

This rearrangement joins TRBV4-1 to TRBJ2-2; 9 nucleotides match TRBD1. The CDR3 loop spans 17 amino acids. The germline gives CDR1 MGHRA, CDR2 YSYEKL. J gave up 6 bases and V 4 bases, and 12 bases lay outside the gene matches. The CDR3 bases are TGCGCCAGCAGCCGAGACCGGGACAGGGCTTTCCCCGGGGAGCTGTTTTTT. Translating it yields CASSRDRDRAFPGELFF.

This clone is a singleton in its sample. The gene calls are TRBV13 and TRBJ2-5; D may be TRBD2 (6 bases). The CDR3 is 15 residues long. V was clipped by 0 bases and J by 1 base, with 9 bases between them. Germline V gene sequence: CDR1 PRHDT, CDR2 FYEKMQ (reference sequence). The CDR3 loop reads CASSLGRGTQETQYF. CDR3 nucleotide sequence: TGTGCCAGCAGCTTAGGCCGGGGGACCCAAGAGACCCAGTACTTC.

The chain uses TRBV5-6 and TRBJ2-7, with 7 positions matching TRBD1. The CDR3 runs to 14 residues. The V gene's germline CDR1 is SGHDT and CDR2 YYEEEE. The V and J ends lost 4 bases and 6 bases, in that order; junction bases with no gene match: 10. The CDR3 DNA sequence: TGTGCCAGCAGCCCCTACGACAGGGTTAGCGAGCAGTACTTC. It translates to CASSPYDRVSEQYF.

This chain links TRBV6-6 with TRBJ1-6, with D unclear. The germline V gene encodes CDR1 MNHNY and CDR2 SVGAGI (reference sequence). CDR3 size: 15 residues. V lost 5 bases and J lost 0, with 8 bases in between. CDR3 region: CASSRQNSYNSPLHF. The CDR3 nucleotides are TGTGCCAGCAGTAGACAAAACTCCTATAATTCACCCCTCCACTTT.

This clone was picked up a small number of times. DNA for the CDR3: TGTGCCAGCTCACCTTGGGGACAGGGACTGAACACTGAAGCTTTCTTT. As protein: CASSPWGQGLNTEAFF. The chain employs TRBV18 and TRBJ1-1; TRBD1 matches at 9 bases. The germline V gene has CDR1 KGHSH and CDR2 LQKENI. CDR3 size: 16 residues. After removal of 3 bases from V and 0 bases from J, the junction contained 5 bases not matched to a gene.

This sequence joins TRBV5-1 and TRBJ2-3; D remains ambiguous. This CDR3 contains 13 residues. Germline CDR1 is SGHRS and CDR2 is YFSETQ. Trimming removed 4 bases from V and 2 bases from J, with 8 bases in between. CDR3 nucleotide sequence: TGCGCCAGCAGCCTGCACACCACAGATACGCAGTATTTT. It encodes CASSLHTTDTQYF. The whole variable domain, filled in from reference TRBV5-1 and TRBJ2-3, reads KAGVTQTPRYLIKTRGQQVTLSCSPISGHRSVSWYQQTPGQGLQFLFEYFSETQRNKGNFPGRFSGRQFSNSRSEMNVSTLELGDSALYLCASSLHTTDTQYFGPGTRLTVL.

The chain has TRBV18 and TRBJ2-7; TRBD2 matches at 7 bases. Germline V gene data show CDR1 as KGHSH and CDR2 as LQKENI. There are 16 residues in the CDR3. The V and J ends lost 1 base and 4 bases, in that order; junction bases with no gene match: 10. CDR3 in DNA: TGTGCCAGCTCACCACGGGGGGGTGACTTTCCGTACGAGCAGTACTTC. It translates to CASSPRGGDFPYEQYF.

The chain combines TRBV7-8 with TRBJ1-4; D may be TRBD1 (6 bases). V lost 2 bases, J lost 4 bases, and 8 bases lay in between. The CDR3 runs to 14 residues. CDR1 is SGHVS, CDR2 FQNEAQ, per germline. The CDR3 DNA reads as TGTGCCAGCAGCTTAAGACAGGTTAATGAAAAACTGTTTTTT. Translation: CASSLRQVNEKLFF.

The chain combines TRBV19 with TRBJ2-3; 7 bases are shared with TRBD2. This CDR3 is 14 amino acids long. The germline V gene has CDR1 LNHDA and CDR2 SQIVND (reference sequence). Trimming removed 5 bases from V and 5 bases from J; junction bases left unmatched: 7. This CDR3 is CASSLGLGIDTQYF. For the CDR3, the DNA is TGTGCCAGTAGTCTCGGACTAGGGATAGATACGCAGTATTTT. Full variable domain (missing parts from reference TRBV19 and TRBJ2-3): DGGITQSPKYLFRKEGQNVTLSCEQNLNHDAMYWYRQDPGQGLRLIYYSQIVNDFQKGDIAEGYSVSREKKESFPLTVTSAQKNPTAFYLCASSLGLGIDTQYFGPGTRLTVL.

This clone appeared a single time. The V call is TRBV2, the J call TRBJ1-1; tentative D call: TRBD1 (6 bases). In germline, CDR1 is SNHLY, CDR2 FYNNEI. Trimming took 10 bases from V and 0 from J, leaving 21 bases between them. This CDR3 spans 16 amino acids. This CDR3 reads CATHQGLRDMNTEAFF. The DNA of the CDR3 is TGTGCCACTCACCAGGGGCTCAGGGACATGAACACTGAAGCTTTCTTT.